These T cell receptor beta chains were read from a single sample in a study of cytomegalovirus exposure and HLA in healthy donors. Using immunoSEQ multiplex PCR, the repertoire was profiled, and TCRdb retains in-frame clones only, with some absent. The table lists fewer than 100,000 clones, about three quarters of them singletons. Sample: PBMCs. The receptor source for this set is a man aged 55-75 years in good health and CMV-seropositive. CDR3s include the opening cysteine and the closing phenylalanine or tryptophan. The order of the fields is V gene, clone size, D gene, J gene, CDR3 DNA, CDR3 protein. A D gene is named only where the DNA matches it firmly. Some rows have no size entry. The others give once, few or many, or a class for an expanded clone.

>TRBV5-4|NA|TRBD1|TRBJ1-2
TGTGCCAGCAGCTTGGCCTCGGGACAGACCCTATCCTACACCTTC
CASSLASGQTLSYTF
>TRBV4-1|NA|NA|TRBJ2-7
TGCGCCAGCAGCCAAGTCGACACCTCCTACGAGCAGTACTTC
CASSQVDTSYEQYF
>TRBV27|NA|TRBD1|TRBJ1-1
TGTGCCAGCAGTCCGCGACAGGGGCTGAACACTGAAGCTTTCTTT
CASSPRQGLNTEAFF
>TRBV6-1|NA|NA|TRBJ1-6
TGTGCCAGCGAGCCCAGGGTATTGAGTAATTCACCCCTCCACTTT
CASEPRVLSNSPLHF
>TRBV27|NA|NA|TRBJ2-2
TGTGCCAGCAGTCTTGGGTTGAAGGGGCCGCTGTTTTTT
CASSLGLKGPLFF
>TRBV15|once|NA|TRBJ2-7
TGTGCCACCAGCAGCGGCGTGCGGATAAGGTCCGAGCAGTACTTC
CATSSGVRIRSEQYF
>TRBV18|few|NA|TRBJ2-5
TGTGCCAGCTCACCACCCGGACAGTCCCTCTACCAAGAGACCCAGTACTTC
CASSPPGQSLYQETQYF
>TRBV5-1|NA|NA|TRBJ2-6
TGCGCCAGCAGCTTGGAAAAAAAGACACCCCAGAGCTCTGGGGCCAACGTCCTGACTTTC
CASSLEKKTPQSSGANVLTF
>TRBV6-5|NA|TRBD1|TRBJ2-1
TGTGCCAGCAGCCCCACAGGGGGTACCTACAATGAGCAGTTCTTC
CASSPTGGTYNEQFF
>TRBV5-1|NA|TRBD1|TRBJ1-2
TGCGCCAGCAGCTTGGGAACAGGGGATGGCTACACCTTC
CASSLGTGDGYTF
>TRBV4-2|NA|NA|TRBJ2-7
TGTGCCAGCAGCCACCCGGGACGGGGGACCGAGCAGTACTTC
CASSHPGRGTEQYF
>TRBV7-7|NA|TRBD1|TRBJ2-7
TGTGCTAGCAGCTTAGGGGACAGGGGTTACGAGCAGTACTTC
CASSLGDRGYEQYF
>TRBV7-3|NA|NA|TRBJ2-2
TGTGCCAGCAGCTCCTCTATTGGTGTCGGCGGGGAGCTGTTTTTT
CASSSSIGVGGELFF
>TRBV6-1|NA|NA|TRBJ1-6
TGTGCCAGCATAGACCGGAGCTCCTATAATTCACCCCTCCACTTT
CASIDRSSYNSPLHF
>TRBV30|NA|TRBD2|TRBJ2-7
TGTGCCTGGAGTGCGGATAGCGGGGTCTACGAGCAGTACTTC
CAWSADSGVYEQYF
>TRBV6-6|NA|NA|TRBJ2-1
TGTGCCAGCAGTTTCACTAGCTACTCCTACAATGAGCAGTTCTTC
CASSFTSYSYNEQFF
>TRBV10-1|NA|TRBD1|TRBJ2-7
TGCGCCAGCAGTGACCGGCGAGGACAGGCCTCCTACGAGCAGTACTTC
CASSDRRGQASYEQYF
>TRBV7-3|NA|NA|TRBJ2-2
TGTGCCAGCAGCTTCAGTGGGCCTGACACCGGGGAGCTGTTTTTT
CASSFSGPDTGELFF
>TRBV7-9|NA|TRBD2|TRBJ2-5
TGTGCCAGCAGCTTATTCGGGGGGAACCAAGAGACCCAGTACTTC
CASSLFGGNQETQYF
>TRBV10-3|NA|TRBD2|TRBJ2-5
TGTGCCATCAGTGAAGAGGGAGGGGAGACCCAGTACTTC
CAISEEGGETQYF
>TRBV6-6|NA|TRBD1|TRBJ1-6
TGTGCCAGCAGTTACGAGACAGGGACTTCACCCCTCCACTTT
CASSYETGTSPLHF
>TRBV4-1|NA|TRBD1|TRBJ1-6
TGCGCCAGCAGCCAAGATGAAACAGGGGGCGCGTATTCACCCCTCCACTTT
CASSQDETGGAYSPLHF
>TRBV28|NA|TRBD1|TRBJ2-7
TGTGCCAGCAGTCCCGGGACAGGGGGTACCTACGAGCAGTACTTC
CASSPGTGGTYEQYF
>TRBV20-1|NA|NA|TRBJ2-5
TGCAGTGCTGGGACTGCAGAGACCCAGTACTTC
CSAGTAETQYF
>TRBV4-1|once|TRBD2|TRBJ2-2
TGCGCCAGCAGGGCGGGGGTAGCGGGGGGCCATGGCACCGGGGAGCTGTTTTTT
CASRAGVAGGHGTGELFF
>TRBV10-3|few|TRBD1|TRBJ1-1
TGTGCCATCAGTGACAGGGGCCAGGGGGGAATCTTT
CAISDRGQGGIF
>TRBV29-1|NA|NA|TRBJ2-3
TGCAGCGTTGAAGCCAGGCACACAGATACGCAGTATTTT
CSVEARHTDTQYF
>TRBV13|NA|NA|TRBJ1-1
TGTGCCAGCAGCTTACGTGCAGCGGGGGCGCGAACTGAAGCTTTCTTT
CASSLRAAGARTEAFF
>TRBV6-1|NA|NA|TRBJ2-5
TGTGCCAGCAGTTCCCCCCGGGTAGTGGAGACCCAGTACTTC
CASSSPRVVETQYF
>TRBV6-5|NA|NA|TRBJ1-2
TGTGCCAGCAGGTCAGGGGTTTCAGTTGGCTACACCTTC
CASRSGVSVGYTF
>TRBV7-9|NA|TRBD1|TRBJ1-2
TGTGCCAGCAGCTCCGGACAGGGAGGCTATGGCTACACCTTC
CASSSGQGGYGYTF
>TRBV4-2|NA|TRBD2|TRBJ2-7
TGTGCCAGCAGGGAGGGACTAGCGGCGAGCTACGAGCAGTACTTC
CASREGLAASYEQYF
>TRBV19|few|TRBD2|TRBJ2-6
TGTGCCAGTAGGACTAGCACTGGGGCCAACGTCCTGACTTTC
CASRTSTGANVLTF
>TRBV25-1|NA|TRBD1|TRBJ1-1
TGTGCCAGCAGTCCCCACAGGGGTGGGACTGAAGCTTTCTTT
CASSPHRGGTEAFF
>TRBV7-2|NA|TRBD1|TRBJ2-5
TGTGCCAGCAGCTTAGGAACGGGACAGGGGCTCGGGGAGACCCAGTACTTC
CASSLGTGQGLGETQYF
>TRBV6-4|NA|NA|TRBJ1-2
TGTGCCAGCTGTGACTCGATAGGTTCGCGCAGGGGCTACACCTTC
CASCDSIGSRRGYTF
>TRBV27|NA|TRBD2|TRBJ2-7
TGTGCCAGCGGGCCTAGCGGGGGGGCTTTCTACGAGCAGTACTTC
CASGPSGGAFYEQYF
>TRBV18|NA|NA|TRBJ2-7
TGTGCCAGCTCACGGACGATTGGGGCTGGGGGCGGCGAGCAGTACTTC
CASSRTIGAGGGEQYF
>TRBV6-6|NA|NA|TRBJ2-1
TGTGCCAGCAGTTACTCTTCAGGGAAGGATGAGCAGTTCTTC
CASSYSSGKDEQFF
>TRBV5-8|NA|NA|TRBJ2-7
TGTGCCAGCAGCGGCAACGAGCAGTACTTC
CASSGNEQYF
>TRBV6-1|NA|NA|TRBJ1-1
TGTGCCAGCTCGGAGAATTCTGAAGCTTTCTTT
CASSENSEAFF
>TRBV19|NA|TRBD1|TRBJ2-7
TGTGCCAGTAGTCCCGGGACAGTTTCCTACGAGCAGTACTTC
CASSPGTVSYEQYF
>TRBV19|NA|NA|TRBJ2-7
TGTGCCAGTAGTATAGGGCGGGACTACGAGCAGTACTTC
CASSIGRDYEQYF
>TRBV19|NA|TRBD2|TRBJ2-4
TGTGCCAGTAGTATATCATTTGGGACTAGCAAAAACATTCAGTACTTC
CASSISFGTSKNIQYF
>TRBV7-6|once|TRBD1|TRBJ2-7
TGTGCCAGCAGCCCCCAGGGGGCTTCGGCGTACGAGCAGTACTTC
CASSPQGASAYEQYF
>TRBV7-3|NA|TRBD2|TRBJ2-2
TGTGCCAGCAGGCCCTCGGGGGGGCCCGGGGAGCTGTTTTTT
CASRPSGGPGELFF
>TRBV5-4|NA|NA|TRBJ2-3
TGTGCCAGCAGCCTCCCTGGTGGGGGGGGCGCAGATACGCAGTATTTT
CASSLPGGGGADTQYF
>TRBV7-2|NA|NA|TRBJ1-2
TGTGCCAGCAGCCTCCCGACCAGGTCGCTCACTAACTATGGCTACACCTTC
CASSLPTRSLTNYGYTF
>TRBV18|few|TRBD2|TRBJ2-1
TGTGCCAGCTCCCGAACTAGCGGGGATGCTGAGCAGTTCTTC
CASSRTSGDAEQFF
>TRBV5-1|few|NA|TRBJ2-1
TGCGCCAGCAGCCCCTCGGGCAATGAGCAGTTCTTC
CASSPSGNEQFF
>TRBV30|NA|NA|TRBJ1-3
TGTGCCTGGAGTGTGGTCCACACGGGTGGAAACACCATATATTTT
CAWSVVHTGGNTIYF
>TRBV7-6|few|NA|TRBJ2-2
TGTGCCAGCAGCCCCTACCGGGACACCCGTTACACCGGGGAGCTGTTTTTT
CASSPYRDTRYTGELFF
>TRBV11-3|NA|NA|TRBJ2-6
TGTGCCAGCAGCTTACGCACAGGGCCTGGGGCCAACGTCCTGACTTTC
CASSLRTGPGANVLTF
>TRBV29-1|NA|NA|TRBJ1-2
TGCAGCGTTCATGACGGGGGGCGAGATGGCTACACCTTC
CSVHDGGRDGYTF
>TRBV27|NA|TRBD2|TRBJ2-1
TGTGCCAGCAGTTTTAGGACTAGCGGGGTCAATGAGCAGTTCTTC
CASSFRTSGVNEQFF
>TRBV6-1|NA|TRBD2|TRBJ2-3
TGTGCCAGCAGTCCAGGACTAGTCCCCCCAGATACGCAGTATTTT
CASSPGLVPPDTQYF
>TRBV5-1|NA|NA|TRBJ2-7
TGCGCCAGCAAAGAGGGCTACGAGCAGTACTTC
CASKEGYEQYF